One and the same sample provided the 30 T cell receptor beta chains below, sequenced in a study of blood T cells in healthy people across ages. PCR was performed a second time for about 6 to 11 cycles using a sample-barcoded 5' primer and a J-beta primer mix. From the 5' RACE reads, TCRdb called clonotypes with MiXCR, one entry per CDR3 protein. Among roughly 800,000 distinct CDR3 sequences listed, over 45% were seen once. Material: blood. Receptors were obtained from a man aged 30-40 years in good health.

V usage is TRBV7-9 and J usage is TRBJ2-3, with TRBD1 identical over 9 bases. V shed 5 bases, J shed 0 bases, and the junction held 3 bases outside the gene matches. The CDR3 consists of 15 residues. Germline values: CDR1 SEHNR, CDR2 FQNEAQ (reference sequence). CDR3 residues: CASSTQGASTDTQYF. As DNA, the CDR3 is TGTGCCAGCAGCACACAGGGGGCCAGCACAGATACGCAGTATTTT.

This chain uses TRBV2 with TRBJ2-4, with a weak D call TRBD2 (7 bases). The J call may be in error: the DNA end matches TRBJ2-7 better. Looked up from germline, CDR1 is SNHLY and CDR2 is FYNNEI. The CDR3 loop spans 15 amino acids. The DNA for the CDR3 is TGTGCCAGCAGTGAGGGGGGGCCTCCTGGTTACGAGCAGTACTTC. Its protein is CASSEGGPPGYEQYF.

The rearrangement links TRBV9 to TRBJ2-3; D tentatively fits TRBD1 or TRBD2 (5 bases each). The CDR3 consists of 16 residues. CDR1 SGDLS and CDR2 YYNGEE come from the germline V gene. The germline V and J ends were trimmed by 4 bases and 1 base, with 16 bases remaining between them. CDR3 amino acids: CASSLEGRPGTDTQYF. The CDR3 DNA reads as TGTGCCAGCAGCTTAGAGGGACGGCCCGGCACAGATACGCAGTATTTT.

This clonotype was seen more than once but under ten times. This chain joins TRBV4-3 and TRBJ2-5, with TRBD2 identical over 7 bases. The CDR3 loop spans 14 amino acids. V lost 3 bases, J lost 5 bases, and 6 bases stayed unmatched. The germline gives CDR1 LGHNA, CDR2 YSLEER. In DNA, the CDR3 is TGCGCCAGCAGCCAGGGCGGGAGTCGGGAGACCCAGTACTTC. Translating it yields CASSQGGSRETQYF.

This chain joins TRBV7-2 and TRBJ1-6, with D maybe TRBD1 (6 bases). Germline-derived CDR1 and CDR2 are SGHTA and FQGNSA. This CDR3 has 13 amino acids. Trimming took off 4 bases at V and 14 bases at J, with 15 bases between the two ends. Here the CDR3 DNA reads TGTGCCAGCAGCTCCGGGGGCAGGTCCTCCCTCCACTTT. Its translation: CASSSGGRSSLHF.

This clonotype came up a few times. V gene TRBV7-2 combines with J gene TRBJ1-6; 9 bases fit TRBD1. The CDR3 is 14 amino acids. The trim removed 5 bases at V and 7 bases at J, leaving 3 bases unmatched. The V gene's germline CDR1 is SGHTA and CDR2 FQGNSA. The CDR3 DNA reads TGTGCCAGCAGCCACGGGACAGGGAATTCACCCCTCCACTTT. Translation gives CASSHGTGNSPLHF.

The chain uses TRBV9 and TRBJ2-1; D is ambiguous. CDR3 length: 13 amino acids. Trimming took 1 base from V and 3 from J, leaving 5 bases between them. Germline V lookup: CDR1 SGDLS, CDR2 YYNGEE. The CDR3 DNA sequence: TGTGCCAGCAGCGTACAGGACTACAATGAGCAGTTCTTC. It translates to CASSVQDYNEQFF.

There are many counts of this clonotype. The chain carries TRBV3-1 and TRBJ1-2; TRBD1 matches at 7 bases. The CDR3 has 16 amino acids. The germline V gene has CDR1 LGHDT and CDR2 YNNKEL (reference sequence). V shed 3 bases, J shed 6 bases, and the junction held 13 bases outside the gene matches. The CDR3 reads CASSHWQGDGSDGYTF. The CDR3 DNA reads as TGTGCCAGCAGCCATTGGCAGGGGGACGGATCTGATGGCTACACCTTC.

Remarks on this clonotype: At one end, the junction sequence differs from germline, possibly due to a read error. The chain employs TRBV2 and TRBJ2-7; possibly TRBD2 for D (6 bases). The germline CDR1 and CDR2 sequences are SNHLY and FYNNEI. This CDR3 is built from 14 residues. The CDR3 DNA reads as TGTGCCGGCAGTGATACGGAGGGAGTCTACGAGCAGTACTTC. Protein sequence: CAGSDTEGVYEQYF.

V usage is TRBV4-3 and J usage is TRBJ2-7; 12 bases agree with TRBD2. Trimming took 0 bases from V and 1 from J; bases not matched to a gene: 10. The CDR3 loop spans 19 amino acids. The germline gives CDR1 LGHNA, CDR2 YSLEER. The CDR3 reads CASSQDLAGGPIRSYEQYF. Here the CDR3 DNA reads TGCGCCAGCAGCCAAGATCTAGCGGGAGGGCCTATACGATCCTACGAGCAGTACTTC.

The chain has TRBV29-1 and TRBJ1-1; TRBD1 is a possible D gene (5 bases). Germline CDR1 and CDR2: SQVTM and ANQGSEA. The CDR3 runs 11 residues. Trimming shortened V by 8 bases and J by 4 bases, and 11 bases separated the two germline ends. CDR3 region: CSTTGGTEAFF. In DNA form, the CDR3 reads TGCAGCACCACCGGGGGCACTGAAGCTTTCTTT.

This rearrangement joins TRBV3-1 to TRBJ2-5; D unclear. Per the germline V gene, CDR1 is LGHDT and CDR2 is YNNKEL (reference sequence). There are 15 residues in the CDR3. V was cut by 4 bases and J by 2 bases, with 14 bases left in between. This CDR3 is CASSPNPERQETQYF. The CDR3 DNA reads TGTGCCAGCAGCCCGAACCCTGAACGACAAGAGACCCAGTACTTC.

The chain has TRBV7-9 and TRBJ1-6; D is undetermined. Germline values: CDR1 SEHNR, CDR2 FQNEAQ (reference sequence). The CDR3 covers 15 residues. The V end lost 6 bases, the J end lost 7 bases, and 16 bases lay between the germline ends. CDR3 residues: CASRLHTGSNSPLHF. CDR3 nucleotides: TGTGCCAGCAGATTGCACACGGGGAGCAATTCACCCCTCCACTTT.

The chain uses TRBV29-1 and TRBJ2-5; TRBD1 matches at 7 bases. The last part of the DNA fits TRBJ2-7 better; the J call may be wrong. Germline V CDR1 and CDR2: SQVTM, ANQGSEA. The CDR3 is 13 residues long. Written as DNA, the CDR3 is TGCAGCGTTGCTGCGACAGGGACGAACGAGCAGTACTTC. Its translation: CSVAATGTNEQYF.

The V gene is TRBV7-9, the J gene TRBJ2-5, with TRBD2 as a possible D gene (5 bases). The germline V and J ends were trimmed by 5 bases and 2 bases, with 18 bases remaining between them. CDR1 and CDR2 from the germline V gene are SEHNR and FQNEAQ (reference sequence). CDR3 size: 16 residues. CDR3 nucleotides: TGTGCCAGCAGCGAGGACGGCCGGGGTCGTCAAGAGACCCAGTACTTC. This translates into CASSEDGRGRQETQYF.

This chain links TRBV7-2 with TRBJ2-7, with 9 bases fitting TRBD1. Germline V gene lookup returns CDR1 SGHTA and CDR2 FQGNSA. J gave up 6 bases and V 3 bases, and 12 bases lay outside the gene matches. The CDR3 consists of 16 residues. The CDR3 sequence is CASSLNPGQGLREQYF. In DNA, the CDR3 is TGTGCCAGCAGCTTGAACCCGGGACAGGGCCTCCGCGAGCAGTACTTC.

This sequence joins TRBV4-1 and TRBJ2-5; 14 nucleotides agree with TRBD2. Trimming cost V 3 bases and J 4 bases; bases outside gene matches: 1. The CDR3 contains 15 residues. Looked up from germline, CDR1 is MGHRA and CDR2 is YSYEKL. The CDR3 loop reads CASSQTSGRAETQYF. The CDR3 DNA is TGCGCCAGCAGCCAGACTAGCGGGAGGGCAGAGACCCAGTACTTC.

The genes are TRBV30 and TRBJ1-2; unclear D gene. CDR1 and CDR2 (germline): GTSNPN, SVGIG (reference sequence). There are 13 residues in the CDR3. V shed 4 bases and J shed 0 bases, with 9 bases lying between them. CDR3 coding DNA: TGTGCCTGGACAGTTCAAGCTAACTATGGCTACACCTTC. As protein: CAWTVQANYGYTF. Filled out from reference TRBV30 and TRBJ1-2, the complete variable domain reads SQTIHQWPATLVQPVGSPLSLECTVEGTSNPNLYWYRQAAGRGLQLLFYSVGIGQISSEVPQNLSASRPQDRQFILSSKKLLLSDSGFYLCAWTVQANYGYTFGSGTRLTVV.

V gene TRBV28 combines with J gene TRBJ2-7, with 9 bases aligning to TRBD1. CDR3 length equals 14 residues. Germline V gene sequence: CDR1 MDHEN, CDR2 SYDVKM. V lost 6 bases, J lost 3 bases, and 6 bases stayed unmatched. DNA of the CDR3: TGTGCCAGCAGAAACAGGGGGCTGTACTACGAGCAGTACTTC. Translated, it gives CASRNRGLYYEQYF.

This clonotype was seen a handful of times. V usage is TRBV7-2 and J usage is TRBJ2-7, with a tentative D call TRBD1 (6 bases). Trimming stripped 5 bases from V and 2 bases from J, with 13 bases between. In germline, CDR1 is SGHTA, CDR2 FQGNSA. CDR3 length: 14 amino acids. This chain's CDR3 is CASSKTGYPYEQYF. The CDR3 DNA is TGTGCCAGCAGCAAAACAGGGTACCCCTACGAGCAGTACTTC. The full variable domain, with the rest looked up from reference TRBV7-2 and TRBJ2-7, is GAGVSQSPSNKVTEKGKDVELRCDPISGHTALYWYRQSLGQGLEFLIYFQGNSAPDKSGLPSDRFSAERTGGSVSTLTIQRTQQEDSAVYLCASSKTGYPYEQYFGPGTRLTVT.

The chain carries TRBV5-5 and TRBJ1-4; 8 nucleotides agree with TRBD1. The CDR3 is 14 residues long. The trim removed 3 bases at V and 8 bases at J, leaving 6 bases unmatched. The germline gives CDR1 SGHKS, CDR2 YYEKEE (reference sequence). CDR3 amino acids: CASSSHRQGEKLFF. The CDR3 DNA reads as TGTGCCAGCAGCTCCCACCGACAGGGGGAAAAACTGTTTTTT.

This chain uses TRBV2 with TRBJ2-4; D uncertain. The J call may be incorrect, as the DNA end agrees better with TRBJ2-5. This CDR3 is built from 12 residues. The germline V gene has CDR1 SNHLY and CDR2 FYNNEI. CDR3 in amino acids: CASKGRPETQYF. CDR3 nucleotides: TGTGCCAGCAAAGGGCGACCGGAGACCCAGTACTTC.

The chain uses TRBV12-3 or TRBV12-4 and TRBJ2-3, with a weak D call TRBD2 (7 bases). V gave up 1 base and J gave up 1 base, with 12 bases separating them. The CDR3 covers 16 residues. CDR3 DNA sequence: TGTGCCAGCAGTTTAGTGCGGGGGCTAGGCACAGATACGCAGTATTTT. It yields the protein CASSLVRGLGTDTQYF.

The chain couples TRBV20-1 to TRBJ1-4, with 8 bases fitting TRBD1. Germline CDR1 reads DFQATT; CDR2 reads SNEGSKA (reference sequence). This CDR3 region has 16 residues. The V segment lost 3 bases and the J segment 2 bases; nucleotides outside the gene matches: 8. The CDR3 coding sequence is TGCAGTGCTAGGACCTGGGGACAGGTGACTAATGAAAAACTGTTTTTT. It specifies CSARTWGQVTNEKLFF.

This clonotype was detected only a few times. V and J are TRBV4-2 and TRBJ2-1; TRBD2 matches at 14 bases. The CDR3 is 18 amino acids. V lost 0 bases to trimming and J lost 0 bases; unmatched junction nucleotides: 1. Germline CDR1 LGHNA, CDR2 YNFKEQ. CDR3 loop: CASSQDGTSGSSYNEQFF. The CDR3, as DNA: TGTGCCAGCAGCCAAGACGGGACTAGCGGGAGCTCCTACAATGAGCAGTTCTTC.

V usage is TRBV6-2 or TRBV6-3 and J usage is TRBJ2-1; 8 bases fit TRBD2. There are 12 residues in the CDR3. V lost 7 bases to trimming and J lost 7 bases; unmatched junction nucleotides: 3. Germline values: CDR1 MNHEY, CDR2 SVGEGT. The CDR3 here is CASTRGGNEQFF. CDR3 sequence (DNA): TGTGCCAGCACCCGGGGGGGAAATGAGCAGTTCTTC.

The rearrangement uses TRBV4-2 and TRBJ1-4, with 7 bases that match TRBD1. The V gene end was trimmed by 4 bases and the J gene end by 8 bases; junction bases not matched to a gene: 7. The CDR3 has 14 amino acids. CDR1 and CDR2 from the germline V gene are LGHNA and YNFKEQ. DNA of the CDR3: TGTGCCAGCAGCCCCCCAGGGGGGGGAGAAAAACTGTTTTTT. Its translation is CASSPPGGGEKLFF.

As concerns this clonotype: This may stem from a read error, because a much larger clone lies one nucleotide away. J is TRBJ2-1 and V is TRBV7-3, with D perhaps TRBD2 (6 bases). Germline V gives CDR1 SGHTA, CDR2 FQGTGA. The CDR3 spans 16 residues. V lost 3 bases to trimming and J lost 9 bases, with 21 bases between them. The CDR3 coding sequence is TGTGCCAGCAGCTTGCTCGCGGGGAGCCTACGCGGTGAGCAGTTCTTC. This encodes CASSLLAGSLRGEQFF.

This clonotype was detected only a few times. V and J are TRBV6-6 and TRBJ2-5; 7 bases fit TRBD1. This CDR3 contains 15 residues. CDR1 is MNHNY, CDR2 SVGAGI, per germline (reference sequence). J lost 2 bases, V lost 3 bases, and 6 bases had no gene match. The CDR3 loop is CASSYFTGVQETQYF. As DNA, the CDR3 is TGTGCCAGCAGTTATTTCACAGGGGTGCAAGAGACCCAGTACTTC.

CDR3 sequence reads: CASRASGNYEQYF. The CDR3, as DNA: TGTGCCAGCAGGGCTAGCGGCAACTACGAGCAGTACTTC. V is TRBV28 and J is TRBJ2-7, with TRBD2 matching over 7 bases. Germline V gene lookup returns CDR1 MDHEN and CDR2 SYDVKM. CDR3 length: 13 residues. Losses at the gene ends were 6 bases for V and 3 bases for J; bases not matched to a gene: 5.